Listed below are T cell receptor beta chains from one sample, sequenced in a study of human T cells and chemical hapten exposure. TCRdb recomputed calls from the RACE reads with MiXCR, one row per CDR3 protein. The data hold approximately 370,000 distinct CDR3 sequences, with around 5.5% observed a single time. The sample in question was whole blood, obtained in connection with sensitization to the hapten diphenylcyclopropenone (DPC). These receptors originate from a woman in her late teens or twenties with alopecia areata. Some clones in this sample may be carry-over from other donors' samples. CDR3s include the opening cysteine and the closing phenylalanine or tryptophan. D genes are given only for firm matches. Some rows mark clone size as missing; the rest say once, few, many or name a class of expanded clone.

abundance | j_gene | v_gene | d_gene | CDR3nt | CDR3aa
few | TRBJ2-2 | TRBV4-3 | - | TGCGCCAGCAGCCAAGAGGCTCGGATCGGGGAGCTGTTTTTT | CASSQEARIGELFF
few | TRBJ2-3 | TRBV7-2 | - | TGTGCCAGCAGCTTAGTCGCGGGGGCATGGACAGATACGCAGTATTTT | CASSLVAGAWTDTQYF
- | TRBJ2-3 | TRBV12-3/TRBV12-4 | TRBD2 | TGTGCCAGCAGGGGACCGGGACTAGCGATCCGGGTTGGCACAGATACGCAGTATTTT | CASRGPGLAIRVGTDTQYF
few | TRBJ2-2 | TRBV24-1 | - | TGTGCCACCCAGGGGATCGGGGAGCTGTTTTTT | CATQGIGELFF
- | TRBJ2-3 | TRBV10-3 | - | TGTGCCATCAGTGAGACTCAGTACACAGATACGCAGTATTTT | CAISETQYTDTQYF
many | TRBJ1-2 | TRBV5-4 | - | TGTGCCAGCAGCTCTGAAAACTATGGCTACACCTTC | CASSSENYGYTF
many | TRBJ2-1 | TRBV4-2 | TRBD2 | TGTGCCAGCAGCAAGGGACTAGCGGGGTCCTACAATGAGCAGTTCTTC | CASSKGLAGSYNEQFF
- | TRBJ1-5 | TRBV6-2/TRBV6-3 | - | TGTGCCAGCAGCCCGAGCATGGAGCCCCAGCATTTT | CASSPSMEPQHF
- | TRBJ2-5 | TRBV24-1 | TRBD2 | TGTGCCACCAGTGATGCTAGCGGGGCGGGTCAAGAGACCCAGTACTTC | CATSDASGAGQETQYF
- | TRBJ2-2 | TRBV3-1 | TRBD1 | TGTGCCAGCAGCCGGACAGGGGGTAACACCGTGGAGCTGTTTTTT | CASSRTGGNTVELFF
- | TRBJ1-2 | TRBV10-3 | TRBD1 | TGTGCCATCAGTGGACAGGGGGGAGAACATAACTATGGCTACACCTTC | CAISGQGGEHNYGYTF
- | TRBJ1-1 | TRBV11-2 | TRBD1 | TGTGCCAGCAGCCCTAGAGCCGGGACAGGGGTAATGGACACTGAAGCTTTCTTT | CASSPRAGTGVMDTEAFF